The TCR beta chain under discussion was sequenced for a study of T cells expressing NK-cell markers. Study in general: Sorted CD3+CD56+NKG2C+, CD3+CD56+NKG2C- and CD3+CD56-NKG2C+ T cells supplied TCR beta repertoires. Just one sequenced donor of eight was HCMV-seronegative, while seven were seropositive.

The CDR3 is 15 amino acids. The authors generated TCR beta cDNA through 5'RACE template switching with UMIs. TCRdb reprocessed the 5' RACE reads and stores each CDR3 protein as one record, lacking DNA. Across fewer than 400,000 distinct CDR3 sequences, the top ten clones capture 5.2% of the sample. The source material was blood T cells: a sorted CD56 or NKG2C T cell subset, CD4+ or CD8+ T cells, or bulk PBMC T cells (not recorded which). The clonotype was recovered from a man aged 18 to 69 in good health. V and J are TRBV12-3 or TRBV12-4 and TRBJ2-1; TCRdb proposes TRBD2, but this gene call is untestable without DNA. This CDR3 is CASSPDYTSYNEQFF.